This T cell receptor beta chain was obtained from a study of cytomegalovirus exposure and HLA in healthy donors (dated by TCRdb to the late 2010s). Looking at the study overall: An earlier analysis of fewer than 750 of the donors reported 250 to 350 Gb of sequence data and 117 million unique TCR beta sequences obtained from around 180 million T cells. An early release covering approximately 600 HLA-typed donors comprised approximately 300 gigabases of sequencing data and 85 million to 100 million unique TCR sequences. Of the 300 to 450 genotyped donors, roughly 80% fell in the genetic ancestry cluster associated with self-reported Caucasian donors. The study was designed to test whether signatures of past pathogen exposure could be identified by cataloging public T cell receptors. The study used immunosequencing to profile the T cell repertoires of more than 650 subjects and linked those repertoires to cytomegalovirus serostatus. Along with the approximately 700-subject first cohort, a separate validation cohort of over 90 different subjects was used. To predict cytomegalovirus infection status, the study brought together high-throughput TCR immunosequencing, statistical association of individual TCRs with disease status, and machine learning. A later analysis re-examined previously published TCR beta repertoires from several hundred donors and added high-resolution HLA genotyping to investigate patterns of TCR occurrence. In the later analysis, no new phenotypic data were used to find candidate immune exposures; instead, reliance was placed on TCR beta sequences and their occurrence across donors. In an earlier analysis of roughly 600 of the donors, high-throughput TCR beta sequencing was used to judge whether each TCR beta V gene segment behaved as functional or pseudogenic. Donor age, sex, ethnicity and CMV serostatus were compiled together with the repertoire data. A later genetic analysis used genome-wide SNP genotypes for about three fifths of the roughly 700 donors, treating that subset as a discovery cohort. Every repertoire in the discovery cohort had been generated on one and the same sequencing platform. Both class I and class II loci were covered by HLA typing, at four-digit resolution. Typing coverage varied by locus: about 620-630 donors for A, B, C, DRB1 and DQB1; around 560 for DQA1; around 570 for DPA1; 400 to 480 for DPB1. Four to six DR-DQ haplotypes were handled as single units for association and clustering, since linkage in the cohort was strong. Among a few hundred genotyped donors of the cohort, an average of around 240,000 unique TCR beta nucleotide sequences were sequenced per donor, roughly 20% of them non-productive.

Note on this clone: Its antigen is still unknown. No base quality values were provided; no much bigger clone lies one nucleotide off.

In total, 630 or so healthy bone marrow donors made up the cohort. All cohort members were sampled while nominally healthy, although unrecorded immune exposures were likely present. The donor was CMV seronegative and belonged to the group of 380 or so seronegative cohort members. A peripheral blood sample was collected from each donor, and TCR beta sequencing was performed on peripheral blood mononuclear cells. Genomic DNA was extracted from the blood cell samples with the Qiagen DNeasy Blood Extraction Kit. V was cut back by 3 bases and J by 3 bases, leaving a gap of 12 bases between them. CDR1 and CDR2, looked up from the germline V gene (reference sequence), are SEHNR and FQNEAQ. Counted from cysteine to phenylalanine, this CDR3 has 15 amino acids. Only the CDR3 portion is preserved as DNA: 45 bases, with reading frame beginning at the first base. Broader findings and caveats from the paper: CMV serostatus was the only immune exposure information available for the cohort. Linkage disequilibrium might explain the correlated functional status among segregating V segments, but an unknown experimental factor could not be ruled out. HLA typing was unavailable for some donors at each locus, so association tests used only the typed subset. The authors suggested that the approach could potentially be generalized to other disease states and immunological phenotypes. A total of 150 to 200 TCR beta chains were listed by the study as associated with cytomegalovirus. When HLA alleles, especially DR and DQ, strongly co-occurred, attributing TCR associations to individual alleles was difficult. According to a later genetic analysis, donors in an Asian-associated ancestry cluster had fewer N-insertions in productive TCRs than the approximately 670-donor mean. According to a later analysis, parvovirus B19, influenza, CMV and Epstein-Barr virus appeared linked to several top co-occurrence clusters. Because counts were too low, 15 to 20 rarely observed V segments, including chromosome 9 orphons, were excluded from the earlier analysis of 587 of the donors. An earlier analysis of around 500 of the donors showed that most TCR beta V segments appeared in productive rearrangements either about 87% or about 30% of the time, which broadly matched IMGT annotations. In this cohort, only TCR beta chains were sequenced, and detectable features were limited by the absence of alpha or paired-chain data. Specific HLA alleles were associated with about 17,000 TCR beta sequences at a false discovery rate of 0.05 in a later analysis. In both the original and validation cohorts, the classifier was reported to diagnose cytomegalovirus status with high specificity and sensitivity. The 87-base-pair reads could not distinguish some IMGT-functional V segments, including TRBV6-2 and TRBV6-3, so those segments were excluded. Most TCR sequences were seen in very few donors, while some public TCRs were found in many individuals. A later genetic analysis associated a missense DCLRE1C variant with V-gene and J-gene trimming of TCR beta chains, and an independent cohort replicated the association. A later analysis found that HLA-associated TCR beta chains were more clonally expanded and had lower generation probabilities than equally common non-associated chains. A further reported finding was that TCR beta sequences accurately predicted the HLA-A and HLA-B alleles for most subjects in the first cohort. Roughly uniform sequencing depth across donors was assumed in presence/absence analyses, although this assumption may not hold. According to a later analysis, TCR association rates differed among HLA loci, with DRB1 alleles showing the most associated TCRs and HLA-C alleles showing the fewest. A few of the identified cytomegalovirus-associated TCR beta chains were confirmed in vitro to be specific for cytomegalovirus antigens. Most CMV-associated TCR beta chains appeared to be HLA-restricted in a later analysis, and the HLA associations seemed to be driven largely by CMV exposure. A group of highly shared sequence variants was considered likely to be a technical artifact of the sequencing pipeline.

Library preparation used the immunoSEQ multiplex PCR assay. A mixture of 60 forward primers for TCR Vbeta segments and 13 reverse primers for TCR Jbeta segments was used in the multiplex PCR. The CDR3 region of rearranged TCR beta genes was amplified from genomic DNA by a multiplex PCR assay. Amplified TCR beta libraries were sequenced as 87-base-pair reads on the Illumina HiSeq System. Regarding the original processing steps: Across the 670 or so repertoires, a later analysis counted 80 million or so unique TCR beta chains, 9.5 million to 13 million of which were shared by at least two donors. Raw reads were error-corrected and collapsed into unique sequences by a nearest-neighbor algorithm in which closely related sequences were merged to remove PCR and sequencing errors. V, D and J gene segments were assigned by aligning CDR3 sequences to IMGT reference sequences. For a sequence to be retained, a match of at least six nucleotides to both a V gene segment and a J gene segment was required. A rearrangement counted as productive if the CDR3 had no stop codons and remained in frame with V and J, and every other rearrangement counted as non-productive. CDR3 was defined by IMGT convention, running from the second conserved V-encoded cysteine to the conserved J-encoded phenylalanine. The earlier analysis of about 610 of the donors excluded sequences that lacked an unambiguous match to a single V gene segment. In an earlier analysis of approximately 560 of the donors, a V segment was called functional when productive rearrangements were above 56.7%, and segregating when the standard deviation between donors exceeded 5%. A statistical classification framework was built to diagnose cytomegalovirus status from the catalog of TCR beta chain sequences. In a later analysis, TCR nucleotide sequences were compared against IMGT/GENE-DB human TR gene sequences so that V and J genes could be assigned. The TCRdist pipeline was used in a later analysis to assign CDR3 sequences and most-parsimonious VDJ recombination scenarios. In a later analysis, each TCR beta chain was defined by its CDR3 amino acid sequence together with its V-gene family, and reads without a unique V-gene family were excluded. To address suspected cross-contamination and a sequencing artifact, a later analysis removed roughly 580 highly shared, low-generation-probability nucleotide sequences. In a later analysis, a clonal expansion index for each public chain was calculated from normalized within-repertoire ranks of inferred template counts. Generation probabilities in a later analysis came from a VDJ recombination model fitted to out-of-frame rearrangements, and those results were checked against IGoR. A later analysis scored TCR-TCR, TCR-HLA and TCR-CMV co-occurrence with hypergeometric tests, applying a repertoire-size bias correction to TCR pairs. In a later analysis, false discovery rates were estimated by permuting HLA or CMV assignments 20 times. In a later analysis, co-occurring TCRs were grouped with DBSCAN, and TCRdist sequence similarity was added when clustering was performed within HLA-allele-positive subsets. Repertoires with fewer than 30,000 or more than 120,000 public chains were left out of co-occurrence clustering, as were about five repertoires with anomalous nucleotide sharing. TCRdb took this table from immuneACCESS and kept in-frame rearrangements with V and J called. Such tables lack part of the clones; where checked against another copy, unresolved V genes explain under half of the gap, and the rest is unexplained. The DNA was the basis for D and trimming; V, J and clone size are from that table. The sample profile shows around 130,000 clones; approximately 81% of them were found once. 0.55% to 0.75% of the sample is held by the ten biggest clonotypes.

The sequence is built from TRBV7-9 and TRBJ1-3, and the D gene may be TRBD1, 6 bases matching. This receptor was taken from a man aged 18 to 30 in good health and CMV-seronegative. Input material: PBMCs. CDR3 reads: CASSLEQGLGNTIYF. In nucleotides, the sequence is TGTGCCAGCAGCTTGGAACAGGGTCTTGGAAACACCATATATTTT. Extended through the reference TRBV7-9 and TRBJ1-3 proteins, this CDR3 yields the full variable domain: DTGVSQNPRHKITKRGQNVTFRCDPISEHNRLYWYRQTLGQGPEFLTYFQNEAQLEKSRLLSDRFSAERPKGSFSTLEIQRTEQGDSAMYLCASSLEQGLGNTIYFGEGSWLTVV.